A single sample gave rise to the 21 T cell receptor beta chains below, sequenced in a study of blood T cell repertoires in COVID-19. The method was immunoSEQ multiplex PCR; TCRdb's version includes in-frame clones alone and lacks a portion of them. Of around 250,000 clones in the sample, about 83% were seen once. Sequenced sample: peripheral blood. The origin of the receptors is a man aged 35 to 55 with active or convalescent COVID-19.

The chain links TRBV19 to TRBJ1-6; no firm D call. The CDR3 covers 11 residues. With 1 base removed from V and 15 bases from J, the gap between germline ends came to 7 bases. Germline CDR1 is LNHDA and CDR2 is SQIVND (reference sequence). CDR3 loop: CASSIVGVLHF. DNA of the CDR3: TGTGCCAGTAGTATAGTCGGGGTCCTCCACTTT.

This clone was seen more than once but under ten times. This sequence joins TRBV7-2 and TRBJ1-2; a weak D match, TRBD1 (5 bases). The V end lost 1 base, the J end lost 4 bases, and 10 bases lay between the germline ends. Germline CDR1 SGHTA, CDR2 FQGNSA. The CDR3 has 14 amino acids. The CDR3 region has the DNA TGTGCCAGCAGCTTAGTGGAGGGGTTCTATGGCTACACCTTC. Protein product: CASSLVEGFYGYTF.

The V call is TRBV4-1, the J call TRBJ2-5; 8 bases are shared with TRBD1. There are 17 residues in the CDR3. V dropped 1 base and J dropped 4; count of bases not matched to a gene: 11. CDR1 and CDR2 from the germline V gene are MGHRA and YSYEKL. CDR3 region: CASSQAPQGAGLETQYF. CDR3 DNA: TGCGCCAGCAGCCAAGCCCCCCAGGGGGCGGGATTAGAGACCCAGTACTTC.

This clone was seen more than once but under ten times. The rearrangement joins TRBV11-3 to TRBJ2-1; D perhaps matches TRBD1 (5 bases). V lost 3 bases and J lost 3, with 21 bases in between. The CDR3 is made up of 18 amino acids. Germline V CDR1 and CDR2: SGHNT, YENEEA. As DNA, the CDR3 is TGTGCCAGCAGCTTCAAAGGGAAGGGGATGAAAGGCTACAATGAGCAGTTCTTC. Amino acid sequence: CASSFKGKGMKGYNEQFF.

This chain uses TRBV7-3 with TRBJ2-2; 8 bases agree with TRBD2. V gave up 5 bases and J gave up 4 bases; unmatched junction bases: 9. Per the germline V gene, CDR1 is SGHTA and CDR2 is FQGTGA. CDR3 length: 16 residues. The CDR3 protein is CASSPGGGPGTGELFF. The DNA of the CDR3 is TGTGCCAGCAGCCCCGGGGGGGGGCCGGGCACCGGGGAGCTGTTTTTT.

The V call is TRBV7-5, the J call TRBJ2-5; the table's TRBD2 call for D was not verified on the DNA. TRBV7-5 is deemed a pseudogene. The CDR3 sequence is 20 residues long. CDR3 region: CARSYHPGLAGSEVGETQYF. The DNA of the CDR3 is TGTGCCAGAAGCTATCACCCGGGACTAGCGGGATCCGAGGTGGGAGAGACCCAGTACTTC.

This clone was recorded a few times. The rearrangement uses TRBV24-1 and TRBJ2-7, with a possible D match to TRBD2 (5 bases). The V and J ends lost 0 bases and 6 bases respectively, with 11 bases between them. The length of the CDR3 is 14 residues. Per germline, CDR1 KGHDR and CDR2 SFDVKD. The CDR3 bases are TGTGCCACCAGTGATTTGGGCCCCGCGGGCGAGCAGTACTTC. This encodes CATSDLGPAGEQYF.

In its sample, this clone was seen once. The chain carries TRBV11-2 and TRBJ2-3; possibly TRBD1 for D (6 bases). V lost 3 bases and J lost 5, with 15 bases in between. The CDR3 spans 15 residues. Germline V gene data show CDR1 as SGHAT and CDR2 as FQNNGV. In DNA, the CDR3 is TGTGCCAGCAGCTTGGACGTTGGGGGCAAAGATACGCAGTATTTT. Amino acid sequence: CASSLDVGGKDTQYF.

The V gene is TRBV9, the J gene TRBJ2-6; no firm D call. CDR3 length equals 13 residues. Germline assignment: CDR1 SGDLS and CDR2 YYNGEE. V lost 5 bases, J lost 2 bases, and 5 bases lay in between. The DNA of the CDR3 is TGTGCCAGCAGACAGACTGGGGCCAACGTCCTGACTTTC. This encodes CASRQTGANVLTF.

The V and J genes are TRBV12-5 and TRBJ2-7, with 9 bases that match TRBD2. This CDR3 comprises 15 residues. Germline CDR1 and CDR2: LGHNT and FRNRAP. After removal of 5 bases from V and 0 bases from J, the junction contained 5 bases not matched to a gene. In nucleotides, the CDR3 is TGTGCTAGTGGTACCGGGCGGGGGGGCTCCTACGAGCAGTACTTC. Translation gives CASGTGRGGSYEQYF.

The chain couples TRBV28 to TRBJ2-1; 11 nucleotides agree with TRBD2. V lost 6 bases to trimming and J lost 7 bases; unmatched junction nucleotides: 8. This CDR3 comprises 15 residues. The germline V gene has CDR1 MDHEN and CDR2 SYDVKM. CDR3 in amino acids: CASSSLAGVRNEQFF. CDR3 in DNA: TGTGCCAGCAGCTCACTAGCGGGAGTAAGGAATGAGCAGTTCTTC.

The gene calls are TRBV6-6 and TRBJ2-2; 11 bases agree with TRBD2. The CDR3 consists of 15 residues. V lost 5 bases and J lost 6; bases outside the gene matches: 5. Germline V gene data show CDR1 as MNHNY and CDR2 as SVGAGI (reference sequence). CDR3 DNA: TGTGCCAGCAGTCAAGGACTAGCGGGCGCCGGGGAGCTGTTTTTT. Amino acids: CASSQGLAGAGELFF.

The V gene is TRBV12-3 or TRBV12-4, the J gene TRBJ2-7; 7 nucleotides line up with TRBD2. The CDR3 sequence is 13 residues long. V trimming: 1 base; J trimming: 7 bases; junction bases outside the gene matches: 4. CDR3 protein: CASSLVAGREQYF. The CDR3 nucleotides are TGTGCCAGCAGTTTAGTAGCGGGTCGGGAGCAGTACTTC.

The V call is TRBV27, the J call TRBJ2-7, with 7 bases lining up with TRBD1. J lost 4 bases, V lost 5 bases, and 11 bases had no gene match. The germline V gene encodes CDR1 MNHEY and CDR2 SMNVEV (reference sequence). The CDR3 covers 15 residues. The CDR3 reads CASSASPGQFYEQYF. For the CDR3, the DNA is TGTGCCAGCAGTGCTTCCCCGGGACAGTTTTACGAGCAGTACTTC.

The chain links TRBV6-1 to TRBJ1-2, with D perhaps TRBD1 (5 bases). V lost 2 bases and J 8 bases, leaving 15 bases between the germline ends. Germline V gene data show CDR1 as MNHNS and CDR2 as SASEGT. The length of the CDR3 is 14 residues. The CDR3 DNA reads as TGTGCCAGCAGTGAACTTGGAAGGGGTGGGGGCTACACCTTC. Its translation is CASSELGRGGGYTF.

The sample holds a few counts of this clone. The chain combines TRBV11-2 with TRBJ2-7; no definite D call. CDR3 length equals 12 residues. V was pared by 4 bases and J by 3 bases, with 7 bases between. Per the germline V gene, CDR1 is SGHAT and CDR2 is FQNNGV. CDR3 bases: TGTGCCAGCAGCTCACTCGGCTACGAGCAGTACTTC. Translation: CASSSLGYEQYF. Full variable domain (missing parts from reference TRBV11-2 and TRBJ2-7): EAGVAQSPRYKIIEKRQSVAFWCNPISGHATLYWYQQILGQGPKLLIQFQNNGVVDDSQLPKDRFSAERLKGVDSTLKIQPAKLEDSAVYLCASSSLGYEQYFGPGTRLTVT.

The rearrangement uses TRBV29-1 and TRBJ2-1; 9 nucleotides line up with TRBD2. The CDR3 sequence is 17 residues long. J was trimmed by 0 bases and V by 5 bases; bases with no gene match: 11. Germline V lookup: CDR1 SQVTM, CDR2 ANQGSEA. The CDR3 region has the DNA TGCAGCGTTTTGGCGGGAGGGCCCGCTAGCTCCTACAATGAGCAGTTCTTC. It is translated as CSVLAGGPASSYNEQFF.

The V call is TRBV19, the J call TRBJ1-6, with unresolved D. Germline assignment: CDR1 LNHDA and CDR2 SQIVND (reference sequence). V was pared by 2 bases and J by 8 bases, with 16 bases between. The CDR3 contains 16 residues. CDR3 DNA: TGTGCCAGTAGTATATCGGCGGTTCTTTCCGATTCACCCCTCCACTTT. Its translation is CASSISAVLSDSPLHF.

The chain joins TRBV27 to TRBJ2-1; the match to TRBD1 covers 7 bases. Germline lookup yields CDR1 MNHEY and CDR2 SMNVEV (reference sequence). Germline trimming cut 8 bases from V and 3 bases from J; bases unmatched to any gene: 4. The CDR3 runs to 13 residues. The CDR3 region is CASGTDHYNEQFF. The CDR3 bases are TGTGCCAGCGGGACAGACCACTACAATGAGCAGTTCTTC.

The chain has TRBV5-4 and TRBJ2-1, with D unclear. The V and J ends lost 0 bases and 6 bases respectively, with 4 bases between them. CDR1 is SGHNT, CDR2 YYREEE, per germline (reference sequence). This CDR3 is 12 amino acids long. The CDR3 here is CASSLVLNEQFF. DNA for the CDR3: TGTGCCAGCAGCTTGGTCCTCAATGAGCAGTTCTTC.

The V and J genes are TRBV18 and TRBJ2-7, with 9 bases matching TRBD2. V was clipped by 2 bases and J by 5 bases; unmatched bases: 7. The CDR3 totals 15 residues. Germline-derived CDR1 and CDR2 are KGHSH and LQKENI. As DNA, the CDR3 is TGTGCCAGCTCACCAGGCAGCGGGAGGCCCCACGAGCAGTACTTC. It translates to CASSPGSGRPHEQYF. Filled out from reference TRBV18 and TRBJ2-7, the complete variable domain reads NAGVMQNPRHLVRRRGQEARLRCSPMKGHSHVYWYRQLPEEGLKFMVYLQKENIIDESGMPKERFSAEFPKEGPSILRIQQVVRGDSAAYFCASSPGSGRPHEQYFGPGTRLTVT.